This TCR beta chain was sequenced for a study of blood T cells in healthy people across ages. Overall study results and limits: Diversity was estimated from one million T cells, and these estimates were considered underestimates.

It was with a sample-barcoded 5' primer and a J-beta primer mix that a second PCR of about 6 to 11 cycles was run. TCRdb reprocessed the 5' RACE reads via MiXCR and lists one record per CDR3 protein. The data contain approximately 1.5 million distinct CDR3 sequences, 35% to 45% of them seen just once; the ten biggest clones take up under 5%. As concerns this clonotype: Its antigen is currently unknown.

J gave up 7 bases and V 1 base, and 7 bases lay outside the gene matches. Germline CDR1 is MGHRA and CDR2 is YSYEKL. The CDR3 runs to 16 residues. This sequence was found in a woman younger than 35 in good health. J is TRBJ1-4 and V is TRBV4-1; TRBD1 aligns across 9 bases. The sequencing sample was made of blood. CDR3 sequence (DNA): TGCGCCAGCAGCCAAGCAATGGACAGGGGATTTGAAAAACTGTTTTTT. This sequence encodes CASSQAMDRGFEKLFF.